The clone carrying this TCR beta chain has a handful of counts. Antigen unknown. The CDR3 is 15 amino acids. V lost 5 bases and J 0 bases, leaving 10 bases between the germline ends. Germline V gene sequence: CDR1 MNHEY, CDR2 SVGAGI. PCR involved 60 Vbeta and 13 Jbeta primers. Assay used: immunoSEQ multiplex PCR; TCRdb lists only in-frame clones, some missing. The profile shows approximately 160,000 clones, roughly 79% of them singletons. These data originate in a study of cytomegalovirus exposure and HLA in healthy donors. General study findings and limits: Presence/absence analyses rested on an assumption that sequencing depth was roughly uniform across donors.

The clonotype originates from a male donor in good health and CMV-seropositive. The chain has TRBV6-5 and TRBJ2-2; D remains unclear. Sample: PBMCs. Here the CDR3 reads CASSPPSANTGELFF. The CDR3 bases are TGTGCCAGCAGTCCCCCCTCAGCGAACACCGGGGAGCTGTTTTTT.